The 3 T cell receptor beta chains listed next were all sequenced from one sample in a study of blood T cells in healthy people across ages. With a J-beta primer mix and a sample-barcoded 5' primer, a second PCR ran about 6 to 11 cycles. One entry per CDR3 protein results from TCRdb running MiXCR on the 5' RACE reads. The sample yields roughly 730,000 distinct CDR3 sequences, around 50% seen once. Sequenced input: blood. The receptor set was obtained from a middle-aged man in good health.

V gene TRBV6-6 combines with J gene TRBJ2-7, with D maybe TRBD2 (6 bases). Trimming removed 0 bases from V and 3 bases from J, with 12 bases in between. The CDR3 extends over 15 amino acids. Germline V lookup: CDR1 MNHNY, CDR2 SVGAGI (reference sequence). Here the CDR3 reads CASSYSTRALYEQYF. CDR3 coding DNA: TGTGCCAGCAGTTACTCGACTAGGGCCCTCTACGAGCAGTACTTC.

This clonotype was observed a handful of times. The chain uses TRBV4-1 and TRBJ2-7, with D possibly TRBD2 on 6 matching bases. Trimming took 0 bases from V and 4 from J, leaving 19 bases between them. The germline CDR1 and CDR2 sequences are MGHRA and YSYEKL. The CDR3 consists of 17 residues. CDR3 in amino acids: CASSQEGGVSLRYEQYF. The CDR3 DNA is TGCGCCAGCAGCCAAGAAGGCGGGGTTTCGCTGAGGTACGAGCAGTACTTC.

The chain joins TRBV20-1 to TRBJ2-7; 11 nucleotides match TRBD1. This CDR3 has 13 amino acids. In germline, CDR1 is DFQATT, CDR2 SNEGSKA (reference sequence). V dropped 6 bases and J dropped 4; count of bases not matched to a gene: 5. The CDR3: CSATGTGGYEQYF. In DNA, the CDR3 is TGCAGTGCCACCGGGACAGGGGGATACGAGCAGTACTTC.